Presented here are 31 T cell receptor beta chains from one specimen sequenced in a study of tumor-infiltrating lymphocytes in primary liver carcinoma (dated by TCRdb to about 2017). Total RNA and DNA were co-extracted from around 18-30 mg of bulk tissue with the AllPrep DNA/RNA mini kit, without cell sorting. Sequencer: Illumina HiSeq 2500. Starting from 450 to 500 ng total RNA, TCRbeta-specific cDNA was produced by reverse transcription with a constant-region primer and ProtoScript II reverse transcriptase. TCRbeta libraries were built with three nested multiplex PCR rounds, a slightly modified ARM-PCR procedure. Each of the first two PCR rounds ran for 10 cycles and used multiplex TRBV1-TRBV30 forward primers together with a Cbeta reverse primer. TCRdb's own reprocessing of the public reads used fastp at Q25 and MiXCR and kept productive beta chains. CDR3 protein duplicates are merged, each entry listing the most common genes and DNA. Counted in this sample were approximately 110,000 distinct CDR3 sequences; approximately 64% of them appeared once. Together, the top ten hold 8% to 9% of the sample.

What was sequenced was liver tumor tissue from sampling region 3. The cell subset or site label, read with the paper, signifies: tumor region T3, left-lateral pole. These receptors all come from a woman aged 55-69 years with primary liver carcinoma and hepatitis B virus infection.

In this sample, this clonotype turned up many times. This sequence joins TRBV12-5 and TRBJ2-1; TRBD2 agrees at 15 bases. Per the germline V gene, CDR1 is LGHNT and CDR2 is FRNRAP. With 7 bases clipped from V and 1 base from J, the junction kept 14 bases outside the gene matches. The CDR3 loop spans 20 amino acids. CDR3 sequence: CASASGLGLAGGHSYNEQFF. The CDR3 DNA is TGTGCTAGTGCCTCCGGGCTGGGACTAGCGGGAGGTCATTCCTACAATGAGCAGTTCTTC.

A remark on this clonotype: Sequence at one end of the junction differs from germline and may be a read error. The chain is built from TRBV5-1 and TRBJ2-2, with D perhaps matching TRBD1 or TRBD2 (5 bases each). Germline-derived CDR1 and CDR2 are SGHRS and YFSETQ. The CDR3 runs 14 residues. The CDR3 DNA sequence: TGCGCCAGCAGCTTGGCAGGGAACACCGGGGACCTGTTTTTT. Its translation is CASSLAGNTGDLFF.

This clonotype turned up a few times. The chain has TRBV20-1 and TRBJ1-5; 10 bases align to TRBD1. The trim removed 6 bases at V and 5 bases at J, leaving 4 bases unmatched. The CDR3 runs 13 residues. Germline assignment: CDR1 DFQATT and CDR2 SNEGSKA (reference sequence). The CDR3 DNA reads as TGCAGTGCAAGGACAGGGGGACATCAGCCCCAGCATTTT. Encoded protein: CSARTGGHQPQHF.

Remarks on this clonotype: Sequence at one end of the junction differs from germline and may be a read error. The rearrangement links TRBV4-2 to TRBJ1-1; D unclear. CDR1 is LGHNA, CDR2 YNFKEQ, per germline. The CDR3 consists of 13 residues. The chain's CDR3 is CASCQFENIEAFF. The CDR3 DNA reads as TGTGCCAGCTGCCAATTTGAGAACATTGAAGCTTTCTTT.

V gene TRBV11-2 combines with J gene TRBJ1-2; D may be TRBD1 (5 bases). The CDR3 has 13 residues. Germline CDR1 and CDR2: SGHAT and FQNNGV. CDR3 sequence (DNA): TGTGTAAGCAGCCCCGGCAGGGTGGATGGCTACACCTTC. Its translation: CVSSPGRVDGYTF. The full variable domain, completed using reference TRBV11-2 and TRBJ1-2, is EAGVAQSPRYKIIEKRQSVAFWCNPISGHATLYWYQQILGQGPKLLIQFQNNGVVDDSQLPKDRFSAERLKGVDSTLKIQPAKLEDSAVYLCVSSPGRVDGYTFGSGTRLTVV.

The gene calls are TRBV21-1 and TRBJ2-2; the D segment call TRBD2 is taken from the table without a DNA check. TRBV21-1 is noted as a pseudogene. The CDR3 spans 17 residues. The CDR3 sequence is CANSLSAREGQTGELFF. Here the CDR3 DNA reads TGTGCCAACAGCCTCAGTGCGCGGGAGGGCCAAACCGGGGAGCTGTTTTTT.

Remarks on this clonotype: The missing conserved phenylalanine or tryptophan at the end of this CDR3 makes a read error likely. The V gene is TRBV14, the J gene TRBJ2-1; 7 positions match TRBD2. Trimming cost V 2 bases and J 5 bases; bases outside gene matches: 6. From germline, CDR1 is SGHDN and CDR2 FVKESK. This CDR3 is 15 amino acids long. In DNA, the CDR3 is TGTGCCAGCAGCCAACGTTCGGGAGGTCACAATGAGCAGTTCATC. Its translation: CASSQRSGGHNEQFI.

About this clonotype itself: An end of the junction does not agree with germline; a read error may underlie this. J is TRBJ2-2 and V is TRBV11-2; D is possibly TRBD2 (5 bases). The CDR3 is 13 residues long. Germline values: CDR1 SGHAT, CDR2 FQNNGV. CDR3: CASGLDRIGELSF. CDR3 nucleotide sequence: TGTGCCAGCGGCTTAGATAGGATTGGGGAGCTGTCTTTT. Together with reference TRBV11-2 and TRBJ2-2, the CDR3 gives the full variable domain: EAGVAQSPRYKIIEKRQSVAFWCNPISGHATLYWYQQILGQGPKLLIQFQNNGVVDDSQLPKDRFSAERLKGVDSTLKIQPAKLEDSAVYLCASGLDRIGELSFGEGSRLTVL.

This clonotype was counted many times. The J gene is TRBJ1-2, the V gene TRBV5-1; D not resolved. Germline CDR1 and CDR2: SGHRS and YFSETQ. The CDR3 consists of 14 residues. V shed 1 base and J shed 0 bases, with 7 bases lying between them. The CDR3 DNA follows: TGCGCCAGCAGCTTGAGCCGAGCTAACTATGGCTACACCTTC. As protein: CASSLSRANYGYTF.

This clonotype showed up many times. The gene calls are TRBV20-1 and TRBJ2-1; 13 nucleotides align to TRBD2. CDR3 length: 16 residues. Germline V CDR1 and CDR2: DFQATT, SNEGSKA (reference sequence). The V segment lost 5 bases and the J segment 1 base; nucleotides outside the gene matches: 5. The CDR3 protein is CSAPRTSGGSYNEQFF. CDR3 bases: TGCAGTGCTCCTAGGACTAGCGGGGGTTCCTACAATGAGCAGTTCTTC.

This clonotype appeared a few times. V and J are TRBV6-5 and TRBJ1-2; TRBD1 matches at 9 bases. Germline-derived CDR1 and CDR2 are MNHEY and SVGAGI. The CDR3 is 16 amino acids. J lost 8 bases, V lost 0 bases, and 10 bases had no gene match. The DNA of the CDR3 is TGTGCCAGCAGTTACTCTAGGGACAGGGAGGGGGCCGGCTACACCTTC. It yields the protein CASSYSRDREGAGYTF.

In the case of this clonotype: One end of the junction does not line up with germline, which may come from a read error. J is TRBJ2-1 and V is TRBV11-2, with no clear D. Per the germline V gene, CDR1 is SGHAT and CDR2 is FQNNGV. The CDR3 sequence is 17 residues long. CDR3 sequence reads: CTSSFTPLRSSYKEQFF. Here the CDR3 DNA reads TGTACCAGCAGCTTTACCCCACTGAGGAGCTCCTACAAAGAGCAGTTCTTT.

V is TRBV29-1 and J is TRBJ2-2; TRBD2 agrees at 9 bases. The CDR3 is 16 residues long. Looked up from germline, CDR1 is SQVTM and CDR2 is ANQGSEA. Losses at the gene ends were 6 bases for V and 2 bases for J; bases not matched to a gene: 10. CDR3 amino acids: CSVSRGLAGNTGELFF. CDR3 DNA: TGCAGCGTCTCAAGGGGCCTAGCGGGAAACACCGGGGAGCTGTTTTTT.

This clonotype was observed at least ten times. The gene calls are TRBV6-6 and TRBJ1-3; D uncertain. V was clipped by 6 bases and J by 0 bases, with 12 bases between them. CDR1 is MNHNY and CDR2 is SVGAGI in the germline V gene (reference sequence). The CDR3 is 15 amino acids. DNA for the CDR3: TGTGCCAGCAGCCAGGACGGGAGCTCTGGAAACACCATATATTTT. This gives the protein CASSQDGSSGNTIYF.

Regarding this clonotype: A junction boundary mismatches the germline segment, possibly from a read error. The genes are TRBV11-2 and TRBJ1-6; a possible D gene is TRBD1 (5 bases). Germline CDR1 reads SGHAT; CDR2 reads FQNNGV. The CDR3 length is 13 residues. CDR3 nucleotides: TGCGCCAGCAGCTCGGGACTTAATTCACCCCTCCACTTT. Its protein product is CASSSGLNSPLHF. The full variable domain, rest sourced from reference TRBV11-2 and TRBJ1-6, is EAGVAQSPRYKIIEKRQSVAFWCNPISGHATLYWYQQILGQGPKLLIQFQNNGVVDDSQLPKDRFSAERLKGVDSTLKIQPAKLEDSAVYLCASSSGLNSPLHFGNGTRLTVT.

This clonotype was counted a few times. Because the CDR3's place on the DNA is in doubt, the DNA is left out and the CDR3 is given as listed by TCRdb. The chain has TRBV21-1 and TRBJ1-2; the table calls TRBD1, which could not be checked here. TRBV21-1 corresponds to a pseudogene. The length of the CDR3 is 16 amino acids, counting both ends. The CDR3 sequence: CASSKVGQGANYGYTF.

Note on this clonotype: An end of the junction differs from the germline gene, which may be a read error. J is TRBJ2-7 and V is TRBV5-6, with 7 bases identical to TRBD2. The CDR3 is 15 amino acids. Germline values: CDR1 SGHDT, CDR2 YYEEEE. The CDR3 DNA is TGTGCCAACAGCTCCCAGATAGCGGGCTCCTACGAGCAGTACTTC. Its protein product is CANSSQIAGSYEQYF.

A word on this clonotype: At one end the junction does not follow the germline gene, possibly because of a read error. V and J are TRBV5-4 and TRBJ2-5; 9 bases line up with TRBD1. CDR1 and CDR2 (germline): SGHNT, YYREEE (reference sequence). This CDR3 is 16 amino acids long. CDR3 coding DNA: TGTGACAGCAGTTCCGACCCTTACAGGGGGCTAGAGACCCAGTACTTC. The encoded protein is CDSSSDPYRGLETQYF.

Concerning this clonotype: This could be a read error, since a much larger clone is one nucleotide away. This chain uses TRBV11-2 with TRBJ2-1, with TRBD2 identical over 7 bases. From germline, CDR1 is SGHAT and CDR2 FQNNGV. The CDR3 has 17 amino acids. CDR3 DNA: TGTGCCACCAGCTTAGGCCTCGGGGGGAGCTCCTACAATGAGCAGTTCTTC. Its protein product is CATSLGLGGSSYNEQFF.

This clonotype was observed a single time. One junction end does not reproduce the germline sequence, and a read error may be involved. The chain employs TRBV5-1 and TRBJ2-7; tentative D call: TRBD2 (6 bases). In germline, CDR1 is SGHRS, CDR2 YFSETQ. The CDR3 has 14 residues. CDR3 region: CACSLGGDSYEQYF. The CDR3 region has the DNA TGCGCCTGCAGCTTGGGGGGAGACTCCTATGAGCAGTACTTC.

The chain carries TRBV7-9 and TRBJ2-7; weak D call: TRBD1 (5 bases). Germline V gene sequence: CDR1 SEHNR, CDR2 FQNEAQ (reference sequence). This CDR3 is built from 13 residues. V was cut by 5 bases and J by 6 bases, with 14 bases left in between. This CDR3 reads CASSTRQGGEQYF. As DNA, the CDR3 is TGTGCCAGCAGCACCCGCCAGGGTGGCGAGCAGTACTTC.

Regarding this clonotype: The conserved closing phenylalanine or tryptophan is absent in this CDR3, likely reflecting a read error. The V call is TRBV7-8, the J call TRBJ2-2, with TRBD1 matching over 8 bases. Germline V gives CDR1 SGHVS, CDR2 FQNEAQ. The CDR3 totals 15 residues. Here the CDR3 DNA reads TGTGCCAACAGCCAGAGGACAGGGCAGTGGGGGGAGCTGTTTTGT. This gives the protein CANSQRTGQWGELFC.

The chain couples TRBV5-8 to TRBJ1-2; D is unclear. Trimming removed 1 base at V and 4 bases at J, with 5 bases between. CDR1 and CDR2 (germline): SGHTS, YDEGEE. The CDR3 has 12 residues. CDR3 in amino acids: CASSLRSYGYTF. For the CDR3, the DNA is TGTGCCAGCAGCTTGAGGTCCTATGGCTACACCTTC.

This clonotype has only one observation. CDR3 sequence: CSVGASGSWAPYEQYF. DNA of the CDR3: TGCAGCGTGGGGGCTAGCGGGAGTTGGGCCCCTTACGAGCAGTACTTC. The J gene is TRBJ2-7, the V gene TRBV29-1; 10 bases align to TRBD2. CDR1 and CDR2 from the germline V gene are SQVTM and ANQGSEA. There are 16 residues in the CDR3. Trimming took 6 bases from V and 4 from J; bases not matched to a gene: 15.

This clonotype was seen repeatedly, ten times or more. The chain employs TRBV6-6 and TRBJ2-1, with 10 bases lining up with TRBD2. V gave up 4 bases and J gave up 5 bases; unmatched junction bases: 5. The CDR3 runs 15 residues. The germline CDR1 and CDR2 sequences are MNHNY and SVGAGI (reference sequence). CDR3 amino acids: CASSSPGTSDNEQFF. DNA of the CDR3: TGTGCCAGCAGTTCACCCGGGACTAGCGACAATGAGCAGTTCTTC.

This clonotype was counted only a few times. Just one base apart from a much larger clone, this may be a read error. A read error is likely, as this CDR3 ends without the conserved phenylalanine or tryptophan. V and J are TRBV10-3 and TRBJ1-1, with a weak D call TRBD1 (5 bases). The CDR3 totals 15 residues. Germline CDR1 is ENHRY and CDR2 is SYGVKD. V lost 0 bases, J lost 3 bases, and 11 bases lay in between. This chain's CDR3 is CAISESPGTDTEAFS. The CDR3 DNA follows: TGTGCCATCAGTGAGTCTCCAGGGACGGACACTGAAGCTTTCTCT.

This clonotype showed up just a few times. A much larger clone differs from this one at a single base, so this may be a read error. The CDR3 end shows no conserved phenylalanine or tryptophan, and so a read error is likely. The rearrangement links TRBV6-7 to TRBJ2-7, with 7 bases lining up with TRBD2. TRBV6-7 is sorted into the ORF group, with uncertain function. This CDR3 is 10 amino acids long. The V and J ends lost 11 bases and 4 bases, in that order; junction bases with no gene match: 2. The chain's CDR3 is CAGGGYEQYS. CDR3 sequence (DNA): TGTGCCGGGGGGGGTTACGAGCAGTACTCC.

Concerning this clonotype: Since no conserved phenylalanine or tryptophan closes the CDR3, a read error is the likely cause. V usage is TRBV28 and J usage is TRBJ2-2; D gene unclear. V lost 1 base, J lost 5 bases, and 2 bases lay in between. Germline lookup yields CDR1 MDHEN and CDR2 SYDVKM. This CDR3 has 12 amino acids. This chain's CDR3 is CASSLLTGELFL. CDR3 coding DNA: TGTGCCAGCAGTTTATTAACCGGGGAGCTGTTTCTT.

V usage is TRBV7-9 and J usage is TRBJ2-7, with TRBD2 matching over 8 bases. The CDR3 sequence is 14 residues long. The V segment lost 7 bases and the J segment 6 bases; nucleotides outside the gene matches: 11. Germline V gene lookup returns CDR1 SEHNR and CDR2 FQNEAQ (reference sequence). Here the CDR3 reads CASTRGLDGREQYF. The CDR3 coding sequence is TGTGCCAGCACCCGGGGACTAGATGGTCGCGAGCAGTACTTC.

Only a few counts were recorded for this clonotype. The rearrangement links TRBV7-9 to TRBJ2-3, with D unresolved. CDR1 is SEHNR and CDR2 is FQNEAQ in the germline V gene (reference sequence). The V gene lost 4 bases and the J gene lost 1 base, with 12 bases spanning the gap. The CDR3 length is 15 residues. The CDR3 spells CASSSPPAGTDTQYF. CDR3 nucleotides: TGTGCCAGCAGCTCCCCCCCGGCGGGCACAGATACGCAGTATTTT.

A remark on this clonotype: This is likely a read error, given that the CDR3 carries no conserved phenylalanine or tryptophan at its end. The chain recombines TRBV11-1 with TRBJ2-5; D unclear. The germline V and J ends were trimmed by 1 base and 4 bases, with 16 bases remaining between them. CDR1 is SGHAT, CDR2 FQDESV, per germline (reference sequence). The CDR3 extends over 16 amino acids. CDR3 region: CASSLELDPSLETQYL. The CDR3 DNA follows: TGTGCCAGCAGCTTAGAATTGGACCCCTCACTAGAGACCCAGTACCTC.